This T cell receptor (beta chain) was retrieved from a study of memory CD4+ T cells and cytomegalovirus serostatus. The study, taken as a whole, reports: Each of roughly 65 CMV-associated TCRbeta sequences occurred in one to five individuals.

Generated by immunoSEQ multiplex PCR, the TCRdb table keeps only in-frame clones and is missing some. Among under 85,000 clones listed, 75% to 85% were seen once. Single viable CD3+CD4+CD8-CD45RO+ cells were sorted as the memory CD4+ T cells. Positive selection with CD4 microbeads enriched total CD4+ T cells. V was clipped by 5 bases and J by 4 bases, with 17 bases between them. CDR3 size: 15 residues. CDR1 is MDHEN and CDR2 is SYDVKM in the germline V gene. Concerning this clone itself: The target antigen is unknown.

This TCR came from an adult in good health and CMV-seropositive. The chain links TRBV28 to TRBJ2-5, with D perhaps given as TRBD1 or TRBD2 (6 bases each). The sequenced sample was memory CD4+ T cells from blood. CDR3 loop: CASSDQQGGRETQYF. The DNA of the CDR3 is TGTGCCAGCAGTGATCAACAGGGAGGTAGAGAGACCCAGTACTTC.